This T cell receptor (beta chain) derives from a study of shared clonotypes between healthy human individuals. The study, taken as a whole, reports: Investigators collected only blood, and repertoires in tissues likely differ. Larger richness was generally estimated for naive than memory subsets.

In this sample, this clone turned up many times. Its antigen remains unidentified. Evenly divided among several immunoSEQ plates was the genomic DNA of each subset. TCRdb's copy holds only in-frame clones and misses some; the assay was immunoSEQ multiplex PCR. The table shows about 1 million clones, with approximately 72% occurring only once. The CDR3 contains 14 residues. The V gene's germline CDR1 is SGHRS and CDR2 YFSETQ. Trimming pared 7 bases from V and 5 bases from J, leaving 19 bases between. Specimen: memory CD4+ T cells sorted from blood. Specified subset: CD45RA-negative fraction. The clonotype comes from a man aged 18 to 29 in good health. This chain links TRBV5-1 with TRBJ2-7; the D gene is possibly TRBD1 (6 bases). The CDR3 loop reads CASRPSYRADEQYF. The CDR3 coding sequence is TGCGCCAGCCGACCATCATACAGGGCAGACGAGCAGTACTTC.